This note documents a single T cell receptor (beta chain) sequence. Researchers prepared the TCRbeta library using unique molecular identifiers, the study reports. TCRdb re-called the PCR reads through MiXCR, storing one row per CDR3 protein. The sample has around 80,000 distinct CDR3 sequences, about a sixth seen once. This sample was taken from a study of T-cell reconstitution after alpha-beta-depleted transplantation in children. V shed 1 base, J shed 3 bases, and the junction held 3 bases outside the gene matches. The CDR3 has 14 amino acids. Germline CDR1 LGHDT, CDR2 YNNKEL (reference sequence). The receptor's source is a male patient aged 2-15 years who had a stem cell transplant for acute lymphoblastic leukemia, so the T cells may come from the graft donor. Source: PBMCs, mostly from graft donor cells, taken 360 days after TCRalphabeta/CD19-depleted stem cell transplant. This chain links TRBV3-1 with TRBJ2-7; 7 nucleotides agree with TRBD2. The CDR3 DNA sequence: TGTGCCAGCAGCCAAGGAGCGGGACGCTACGAGCAGTACTTC. Encoded protein: CASSQGAGRYEQYF.